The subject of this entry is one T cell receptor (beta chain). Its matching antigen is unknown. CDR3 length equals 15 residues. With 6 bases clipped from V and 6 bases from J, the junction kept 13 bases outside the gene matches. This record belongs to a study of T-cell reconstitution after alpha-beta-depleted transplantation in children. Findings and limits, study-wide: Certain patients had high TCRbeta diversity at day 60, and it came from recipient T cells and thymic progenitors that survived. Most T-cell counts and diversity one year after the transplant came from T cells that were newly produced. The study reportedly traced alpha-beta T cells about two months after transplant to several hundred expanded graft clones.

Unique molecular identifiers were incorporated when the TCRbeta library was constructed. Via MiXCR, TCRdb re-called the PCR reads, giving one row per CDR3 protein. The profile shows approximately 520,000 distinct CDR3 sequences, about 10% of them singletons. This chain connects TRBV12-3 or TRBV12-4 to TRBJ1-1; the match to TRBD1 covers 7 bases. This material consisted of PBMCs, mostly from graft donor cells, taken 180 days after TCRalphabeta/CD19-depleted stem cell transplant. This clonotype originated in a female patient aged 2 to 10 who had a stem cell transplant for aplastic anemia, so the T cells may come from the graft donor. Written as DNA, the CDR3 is TGTGCCAGCAGCTTGGAGGGGGCGGGGGGCTCTGAAGCTTTCTTT. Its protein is CASSLEGAGGSEAFF.